This entry lists 25 T cell receptor beta chains sequenced from one sample in a study of blood T cell repertoires in COVID-19. Produced via immunoSEQ multiplex PCR; TCRdb's table is partial and in-frame only. The sample yields around 140,000 clones, approximately 87% seen once. The specimen was peripheral blood. Every receptor here comes from a man aged 45 to 65 with active COVID-19.

The chain carries TRBV18 and TRBJ1-6, with D possibly TRBD1 on 6 matching bases. CDR1 is KGHSH and CDR2 is LQKENI in the germline V gene. The CDR3 contains 14 residues. The V gene lost 4 bases and the J gene lost 8 bases, with 12 bases spanning the gap. Here the CDR3 DNA reads TGTGCCAGCTCACTAGACGGGGGGCATTCACCCCTCCACTTT. Its protein is CASSLDGGHSPLHF.

V is TRBV13 and J is TRBJ2-7, with 9 nucleotides matching TRBD2. V lost 8 bases, J lost 2 bases, and 7 bases stayed unmatched. Germline CDR1 is PRHDT and CDR2 is FYEKMQ (reference sequence). CDR3 length equals 14 residues. DNA for the CDR3: TGTGCCAGCCGCAGGGGCGGGGGGGCCTACGAGCAGTACTTC. It codes for CASRRGGGAYEQYF.

The CDR3 protein is CASSPAGFLMNTEAFF. In DNA, the CDR3 is TGTGCCAGCAGCCCGGCGGGATTTCTTATGAACACTGAAGCTTTCTTT. The rearrangement joins TRBV3-1 (or the pseudogene TRBV3-2) to TRBJ1-1; D gene ambiguous. The CDR3 has 16 amino acids. Trimming pared 4 bases from V and 0 bases from J, leaving 15 bases between. Germline CDR1 and CDR2: LGHDT and YNNKEL (reference sequence).

This chain joins TRBV12-3 or TRBV12-4 and TRBJ1-5; TRBD1 matches at 8 bases. V lost 5 bases, J lost 6 bases, and 3 bases stayed unmatched. This CDR3 has 13 amino acids. The CDR3 DNA sequence: TGTGCCAGCAGTGAGGACAGGGTTCAGCCCCAGCATTTT. Protein product: CASSEDRVQPQHF.

V is TRBV18 and J is TRBJ1-1, with D possibly matching TRBD1 (5 bases). Germline loops: CDR1 KGHSH, CDR2 LQKENI. The CDR3 extends over 15 amino acids. The V and J ends lost 3 bases and 0 bases respectively, with 11 bases between them. CDR3 nucleotides: TGTGCCAGCTCACCGGTAGGGGCGATGAACACTGAAGCTTTCTTT. Translated: CASSPVGAMNTEAFF.

This sequence joins TRBV7-3 and TRBJ2-1, with D unresolved. The CDR3 spans 13 residues. Germline V gene lookup returns CDR1 SGHTA and CDR2 FQGTGA. V shed 1 base and J shed 5 bases, with 6 bases lying between them. The CDR3 loop reads CASSLSQNNEQFF. The CDR3 DNA sequence: TGTGCCAGCAGCTTAAGCCAGAACAATGAGCAGTTCTTC. The full variable domain, its missing parts supplied by reference TRBV7-3 and TRBJ2-1, is GAGVSQTPSNKVTEKGKYVELRCDPISGHTALYWYRQSLGQGPEFLIYFQGTGAADDSGLPNDRFFAVRPEGSVSTLKIQRTERGDSAVYLCASSLSQNNEQFFGPGTRLTVL.

The gene calls are TRBV28 and TRBJ1-6; 8 bases map to TRBD1. The V gene end was trimmed by 5 bases and the J gene end by 4 bases; junction bases not matched to a gene: 4. This CDR3 region has 15 residues. CDR1 and CDR2 from the germline V gene are MDHEN and SYDVKM. The CDR3: CASSPGGLYNSPLHF. The CDR3 DNA is TGTGCCAGCAGTCCAGGGGGCCTTTATAATTCACCCCTCCACTTT.

This sequence joins TRBV9 and TRBJ1-2; TRBD1 aligns across 8 bases. Germline V CDR1 and CDR2: SGDLS, YYNGEE. The J segment lost 6 bases and the V segment lost 4 bases, leaving 11 bases of the junction unmatched. This CDR3 spans 15 amino acids. CDR3 loop: CASSSWDRQRDGYTF. The CDR3 DNA sequence: TGTGCCAGCAGCTCCTGGGACAGGCAAAGGGATGGCTACACCTTC.

J is TRBJ2-7 and V is TRBV9; 10 bases agree with TRBD1. J was trimmed by 6 bases and V by 0 bases; bases with no gene match: 12. This CDR3 spans 17 amino acids. CDR1 SGDLS and CDR2 YYNGEE come from the germline V gene. CDR3 DNA: TGTGCCAGCAGCGTAGGGGGGACAGGGGCACTTGGGTTCGAGCAGTACTTC. The encoded protein is CASSVGGTGALGFEQYF.

CDR3 amino acids: CASTFLSGDSGNTIYF. Here the CDR3 DNA reads TGTGCCAGCACCTTCTTATCGGGAGACTCTGGAAACACCATATATTTT. The J gene is TRBJ1-3, the V gene TRBV2; no clear D. Deletions cut 7 bases from V and 0 bases from J, with 16 bases between. In germline, CDR1 is SNHLY, CDR2 FYNNEI. This CDR3 is 16 amino acids long.

This chain uses TRBV10-1 with TRBJ2-2; D may be TRBD1 (5 bases). Trimming pared 5 bases from V and 5 bases from J, leaving 9 bases between. CDR3 length: 13 residues. Germline lookup yields CDR1 WNHNN and CDR2 SYGVQD (reference sequence). The CDR3 DNA sequence: TGCGCCAGCAGTAAAGGGGAAACCGGGGAGCTGTTTTTT. This encodes CASSKGETGELFF.

The chain has TRBV19 and TRBJ2-1, with TRBD2 identical over 10 bases. The CDR3 runs to 17 residues. J lost 7 bases, V lost 4 bases, and 13 bases had no gene match. Per the germline V gene, CDR1 is LNHDA and CDR2 is SQIVND (reference sequence). The CDR3 spells CASSRRPGAGGINEQFF. For the CDR3, the DNA is TGTGCCAGTAGTAGACGCCCAGGAGCGGGGGGGATAAATGAGCAGTTCTTC. The variable domain in full, completed from reference TRBV19 and TRBJ2-1, reads DGGITQSPKYLFRKEGQNVTLSCEQNLNHDAMYWYRQDPGQGLRLIYYSQIVNDFQKGDIAEGYSVSREKKESFPLTVTSAQKNPTAFYLCASSRRPGAGGINEQFFGPGTRLTVL.

This sequence joins TRBV30 and TRBJ1-5; D remains unclear. Germline-derived CDR1 and CDR2 are GTSNPN and SVGIG (reference sequence). V lost 2 bases and J lost 11, with 10 bases in between. The CDR3 is made up of 11 amino acids. The CDR3 loop is CAWSSGGTQHF. As DNA, the CDR3 is TGTGCCTGGAGTTCTGGAGGTACCCAGCATTTT.

The chain carries TRBV5-4 and TRBJ2-3, with TRBD2 matching over 9 bases. CDR3 length equals 15 residues. CDR1 and CDR2 from the germline V gene are SGHNT and YYREEE (reference sequence). The J segment lost 6 bases and the V segment lost 2 bases, leaving 7 bases of the junction unmatched. In DNA, the CDR3 is TGTGCCAGCAGCTTAGGCGGGGGGGGCGGGGATACGCAGTATTTT. Translating gives CASSLGGGGGDTQYF. The whole variable domain, filled in from reference TRBV5-4 and TRBJ2-3, reads ETGVTQSPTHLIKTRGQQVTLRCSSQSGHNTVSWYQQALGQGPQFIFQYYREEENGRGNFPPRFSGLQFPNYSSELNVNALELDDSALYLCASSLGGGGGDTQYFGPGTRLTVL.

This chain connects TRBV2 to TRBJ1-4; weak D call: TRBD1 (5 bases). Trimming pared 5 bases from V and 8 bases from J, leaving 15 bases between. From germline, CDR1 is SNHLY and CDR2 FYNNEI. There are 14 residues in the CDR3. In DNA form, the CDR3 reads TGTGCCAGCAGTCTCACAAGGGGTGTGGAAAAACTGTTTTTT. Its translation is CASSLTRGVEKLFF.

V usage is TRBV11-2 and J usage is TRBJ2-3; maybe TRBD1 (6 bases). Germline CDR1 is SGHAT and CDR2 is FQNNGV. Trimming took off 5 bases at V and 4 bases at J, with 16 bases between the two ends. The CDR3 is 15 residues long. The CDR3 region is CASSQGFWGPDTQYF. CDR3 coding DNA: TGTGCCAGCAGCCAGGGGTTTTGGGGCCCAGATACGCAGTATTTT.

The chain employs TRBV5-4 and TRBJ2-5, with 13 bases fitting TRBD2. The CDR3 extends over 17 amino acids. Germline V lookup: CDR1 SGHNT, CDR2 YYREEE (reference sequence). The V and J ends lost 3 bases and 0 bases, in that order; junction bases with no gene match: 5. CDR3 nucleotides: TGTGCCAGCAGCTCGGGACTAGCGGGACCGTACCAAGAGACCCAGTACTTC. Translated, it gives CASSSGLAGPYQETQYF.

The V gene is TRBV5-5, the J gene TRBJ2-1, with D possibly TRBD1 on 6 matching bases. The V and J ends lost 4 bases and 12 bases respectively, with 14 bases between them. Looked up from germline, CDR1 is SGHKS and CDR2 is YYEKEE (reference sequence). The CDR3 contains 12 residues. The CDR3 DNA follows: TGTGCCAGCAGCCACAGGGACACCGGGCAGTTCTTC. Translation: CASSHRDTGQFF.

The gene calls are TRBV13 and TRBJ1-4; 8 nucleotides agree with TRBD1. V gave up 3 bases and J gave up 4 bases; unmatched junction bases: 4. This CDR3 spans 15 amino acids. CDR1 and CDR2 from the germline V gene are PRHDT and FYEKMQ (reference sequence). The CDR3 DNA follows: TGTGCCAGCAGCTTTAGGACAGGGTTTAATGAAAAACTGTTTTTT. It encodes CASSFRTGFNEKLFF.

This clone was detected once. The chain recombines TRBV19 with TRBJ1-4, with 8 bases that match TRBD1. With 5 bases clipped from V and 3 bases from J, the junction kept 5 bases outside the gene matches. The germline V gene has CDR1 LNHDA and CDR2 SQIVND (reference sequence). CDR3 length equals 15 residues. The CDR3 spells CASSRTGIANEKLFF. The CDR3 DNA follows: TGTGCCAGTAGTCGGACAGGGATTGCTAATGAAAAACTGTTTTTT.

In its sample, this clone was seen once. The chain uses TRBV7-9 and TRBJ2-5; 8 bases fit TRBD2. CDR3 size: 13 residues. V lost 7 bases and J lost 5; bases outside the gene matches: 6. Germline CDR1 reads SEHNR; CDR2 reads FQNEAQ (reference sequence). In DNA, the CDR3 is TGTGCCAGCACTATAGCGGGGATGGAGACCCAGTACTTC. Its protein is CASTIAGMETQYF.

J is TRBJ2-2 and V is TRBV6-5, with unresolved D. Trimming removed 6 bases from V and 6 bases from J, with 11 bases in between. CDR3 length: 13 amino acids. Germline V CDR1 and CDR2: MNHEY, SVGAGI. Written as DNA, the CDR3 is TGTGCCAGCAGCCTGCGTCTGGCCGGGGAGCTGTTTTTT. Amino acid sequence: CASSLRLAGELFF.

The chain recombines TRBV9 with TRBJ1-2; 11 positions match TRBD1. This CDR3 comprises 15 residues. The ends lost 3 bases at V and 8 bases at J; junction bases unmatched: 9. Germline values: CDR1 SGDLS, CDR2 YYNGEE. The CDR3 region has the DNA TGTGCCAGCAGCGCTGGGACAGGGGGTTGGGGGGGCTACACCTTC. Translated, it gives CASSAGTGGWGGYTF.

V is TRBV5-1 and J is TRBJ2-3; maybe TRBD1 (5 bases). Germline V gene lookup returns CDR1 SGHRS and CDR2 YFSETQ. This CDR3 has 16 residues. Trimming stripped 4 bases from V and 3 bases from J, with 18 bases between. CDR3 DNA: TGCGCCAGCAGCCATGGGTCAGGGCCAGGTACAGATACGCAGTATTTT. Protein sequence: CASSHGSGPGTDTQYF.

The J gene is TRBJ2-7, the V gene TRBV6-5, with no clear D. The CDR3 loop spans 11 amino acids. The V gene's germline CDR1 is MNHEY and CDR2 SVGAGI. Trimming stripped 6 bases from V and 4 bases from J, with 7 bases between. The CDR3 region is CASRSPYEQYF. The CDR3 DNA reads as TGTGCCAGCAGGTCCCCGTACGAGCAGTACTTC.